One sample yielded the 18 T cell receptor beta chains listed below, sequenced in a study of neoadjuvant anti-PD-1 for oral cavity cancer (dated by TCRdb to about 2021). This sample's time point label indicates: before neoadjuvant nivolumab. Preparation of the library involved the immunoSEQ multiplex PCR assay. TCRdb holds this immuneACCESS table with in-frame rearrangements only. Some clones are missing; in checked studies, unresolved V genes explain under half, and the rest has no known cause. The sample includes about 80,000 clones, with about 80% observed a single time. Around 3.2% of the sample rests with the top ten. Source: PBMCs, taken before nivolumab (anti-PD-1) treatment. These receptors all come from a person aged 35-80 years with oral cavity squamous cell carcinoma.

The chain carries TRBV10-2 and TRBJ2-7, with D maybe TRBD1 (7 bases). The CDR3 contains 14 residues. Germline CDR1 is WSHSY and CDR2 is SAAADI. Trimming took off 5 bases at V and 4 bases at J, with 15 bases between the two ends. The CDR3 nucleotides are TGCGCCAGCAGTCCCTCACAGGGGAGGTACGAGCAGTACTTC. This encodes CASSPSQGRYEQYF.

The rearrangement uses TRBV5-1 and TRBJ1-2; 10 bases fit TRBD1. Unmatched junction bases numbered 8, after V lost 4 bases and J lost 8 bases. Germline V gene lookup returns CDR1 SGHRS and CDR2 YFSETQ. The CDR3 totals 14 residues. CDR3 sequence reads: CASSPGTGEGGYTF. In DNA, the CDR3 is TGCGCCAGCAGCCCGGGGACAGGGGAAGGAGGCTACACCTTC.

This clone was seen only a few times. The chain couples TRBV6-1 to TRBJ2-3, with 11 bases identical to TRBD2. Germline CDR1 and CDR2: MNHNS and SASEGT. After removal of 4 bases from V and 5 bases from J, the junction contained 2 bases not matched to a gene. The CDR3 contains 14 residues. The CDR3 loop is CASSGLAGGDTQYF. The CDR3 bases are TGTGCCAGCAGTGGCCTAGCGGGAGGAGATACGCAGTATTTT.

In its sample, this clone was seen once. The rearrangement uses TRBV28 and TRBJ1-2, with no clear D. Per the germline V gene, CDR1 is MDHEN and CDR2 is SYDVKM. The V end was cut by 10 bases, the J end by 2 bases, with 11 bases between. This CDR3 is built from 12 residues. DNA of the CDR3: TGTGCCACCCTTCAAAACAACTATGGCTACACCTTC. It translates to CATLQNNYGYTF.

The V and J genes are TRBV30 and TRBJ2-3; TRBD2 matches 7 bases. Germline V lookup: CDR1 GTSNPN, CDR2 SVGIG (reference sequence). After removal of 3 bases from V and 1 base from J, the junction contained 7 bases not matched to a gene. The CDR3 has 15 amino acids. CDR3 amino acids: CAWSATSLGTDTQYF. In nucleotides, the CDR3 is TGTGCCTGGAGCGCGACTAGCTTGGGCACAGATACGCAGTATTTT.

J is TRBJ2-3 and V is TRBV27; the D is unclear. Germline V gene sequence: CDR1 MNHEY, CDR2 SMNVEV (reference sequence). The CDR3 runs to 17 residues. V was shortened by 5 bases and J by 0 bases, with 18 bases between the two germline ends. CDR3 region: CASSLLPLTASTDTQYF. DNA for the CDR3: TGTGCCAGCAGTCTTCTCCCCCTAACAGCGAGCACAGATACGCAGTATTTT.

The genes are TRBV9 and TRBJ2-7; 10 positions match TRBD2. Per germline, CDR1 SGDLS and CDR2 YYNGEE. Losses at the gene ends were 1 base for V and 6 bases for J; bases not matched to a gene: 10. This CDR3 spans 16 amino acids. The CDR3 region has the DNA TGTGCCAGCAGCGTAAGGGCCCTGGCTAGCGGGAGCGAGCAGTACTTC. It translates to CASSVRALASGSEQYF.

This chain joins TRBV9 and TRBJ2-7, with 7 bases fitting TRBD1. The V gene's germline CDR1 is SGDLS and CDR2 YYNGEE. V shed 3 bases and J 2 bases; nucleotides not matched to a gene: 5. CDR3 length: 14 amino acids. The CDR3 loop is CASSGTGPPYEQYF. The CDR3, as DNA: TGTGCCAGCAGCGGGACAGGCCCCCCCTACGAGCAGTACTTC.

The genes are TRBV5-4 and TRBJ1-3, with D hard to call. The length of the CDR3 is 16 residues. Germline V lookup: CDR1 SGHNT, CDR2 YYREEE (reference sequence). Trimming took 0 bases from V and 0 from J, leaving 10 bases between them. Written as DNA, the CDR3 is TGTGCCAGCAGCTTGGGATTCGGATTCTCTGGAAACACCATATATTTT. Translation gives CASSLGFGFSGNTIYF.

The V and J genes are TRBV5-8 and TRBJ2-7; D unclear. Trimming left V 4 bases short and J 6 bases short, with 8 bases between. CDR3 length: 11 amino acids. Looked up from germline, CDR1 is SGHTS and CDR2 is YDEGEE. As DNA, the CDR3 is TGTGCCAGCAGCCCTGCGTTCGAGCAGTACTTC. It encodes CASSPAFEQYF.

The chain employs TRBV5-4 and TRBJ2-1, with D hard to call. This CDR3 has 16 amino acids. The germline V gene encodes CDR1 SGHNT and CDR2 YYREEE (reference sequence). V dropped 2 bases and J dropped 0 bases, with 12 bases sitting between them. The CDR3 nucleotides read TGTGCCAGCAGCTTATCTCCGAGTGGCTCCTACAATGAGCAGTTCTTC. Translated, it gives CASSLSPSGSYNEQFF.

The chain employs TRBV29-1 and TRBJ1-1; D gene uncertain. This CDR3 comprises 12 residues. Trimming left V 6 bases short and J 10 bases short, with 18 bases between. From germline, CDR1 is SQVTM and CDR2 ANQGSEA. Here the CDR3 DNA reads TGCAGCGTATCGCCGGGAGAACGGGTAGCTTTCTTT. Protein sequence: CSVSPGERVAFF. The full variable domain, in which reference TRBV29-1 and TRBJ1-1 provide the parts outside the CDR3, is SAVISQKPSRDICQRGTSLTIQCQVDSQVTMMFWYRQQPGQSLTLIATANQGSEATYESGFVIDKFPISRPNLTFSTLTVSNMSPEDSSIYLCSVSPGERVAFFGQGTRLTVV.

This sequence joins TRBV5-1 and TRBJ2-1; no definite D call. The CDR3 is 13 residues long. Germline-derived CDR1 and CDR2 are SGHRS and YFSETQ. The V end lost 0 bases, the J end lost 9 bases, and 10 bases lay between the germline ends. The CDR3: CASSLESGGEQFF. The CDR3 DNA reads as TGCGCCAGCAGCTTGGAGTCCGGTGGTGAGCAGTTCTTC. Using reference TRBV5-1 and TRBJ2-1 for the parts outside the CDR3, the full variable domain is KAGVTQTPRYLIKTRGQQVTLSCSPISGHRSVSWYQQTPGQGLQFLFEYFSETQRNKGNFPGRFSGRQFSNSRSEMNVSTLELGDSALYLCASSLESGGEQFFGPGTRLTVL.

This chain joins TRBV6-5 and TRBJ1-2; 7 nucleotides align to TRBD1. In germline, CDR1 is MNHEY, CDR2 SVGAGI. The CDR3 runs 14 residues. V lost 5 bases and J lost 5; bases outside the gene matches: 8. CDR3 sequence: CASSTRQGLYGYTF. The CDR3 DNA sequence: TGTGCCAGCAGTACACGACAGGGATTATATGGCTACACCTTC.

This chain connects TRBV6-5 to TRBJ2-1, with a tentative D call TRBD1 (6 bases). Germline-derived CDR1 and CDR2 are MNHEY and SVGAGI. The CDR3 covers 12 residues. The V gene lost 5 bases and the J gene lost 8 bases, with 10 bases spanning the gap. CDR3 amino acids: CASSRDRHEQFF. Here the CDR3 DNA reads TGTGCCAGCAGTCGAGACAGGCATGAGCAGTTCTTC.

V is TRBV29-1 and J is TRBJ2-5; D possibly uses TRBD1 or TRBD2 (5 bases each). CDR3 length: 15 residues. V shed 4 bases and J shed 2 bases, with 17 bases lying between them. Germline V gene lookup returns CDR1 SQVTM and CDR2 ANQGSEA. CDR3: CSVVILERTQETQYF. For the CDR3, the DNA is TGCAGCGTTGTGATTTTGGAGCGGACACAAGAGACCCAGTACTTC.

The V call is TRBV10-2, the J call TRBJ2-7; 14 bases are a match to TRBD2. V lost 6 bases and J lost 1; bases outside the gene matches: 14. The germline CDR1 and CDR2 sequences are WSHSY and SAAADI. The CDR3 extends over 19 amino acids. The DNA for the CDR3 is TGCGCCAGCAGCCCCGGCGGGACTAGCGGGAGAGGCAGGTCCTACGAGCAGTACTTC. Protein product: CASSPGGTSGRGRSYEQYF.

This clone was found once. The CDR3 spells CATSKPGTAGTEAFF. The CDR3 DNA reads TGTGCCACCAGCAAGCCCGGGACAGCCGGGACTGAAGCTTTCTTT. The chain recombines TRBV15 with TRBJ1-1, with 7 bases fitting TRBD1. The CDR3 is 15 amino acids. The V segment lost 4 bases and the J segment 5 bases; nucleotides outside the gene matches: 10. Germline V CDR1 and CDR2: LNHNV, YYDKDF (reference sequence).